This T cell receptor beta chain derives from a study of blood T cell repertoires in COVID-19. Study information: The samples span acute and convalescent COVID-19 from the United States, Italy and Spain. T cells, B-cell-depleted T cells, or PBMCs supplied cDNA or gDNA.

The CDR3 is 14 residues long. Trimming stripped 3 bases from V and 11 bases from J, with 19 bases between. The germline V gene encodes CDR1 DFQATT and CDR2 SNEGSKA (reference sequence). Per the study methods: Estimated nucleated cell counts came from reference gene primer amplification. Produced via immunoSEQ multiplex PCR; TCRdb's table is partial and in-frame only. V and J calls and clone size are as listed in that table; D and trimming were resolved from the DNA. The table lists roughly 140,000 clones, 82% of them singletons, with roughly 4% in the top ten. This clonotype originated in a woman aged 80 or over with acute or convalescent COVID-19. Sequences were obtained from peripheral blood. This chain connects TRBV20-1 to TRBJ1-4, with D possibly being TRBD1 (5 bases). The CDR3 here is CSASGGEGLEKLFF. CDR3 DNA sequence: TGCAGTGCTAGTGGGGGGGAGGGCCTTGAGAAACTGTTTTTT.